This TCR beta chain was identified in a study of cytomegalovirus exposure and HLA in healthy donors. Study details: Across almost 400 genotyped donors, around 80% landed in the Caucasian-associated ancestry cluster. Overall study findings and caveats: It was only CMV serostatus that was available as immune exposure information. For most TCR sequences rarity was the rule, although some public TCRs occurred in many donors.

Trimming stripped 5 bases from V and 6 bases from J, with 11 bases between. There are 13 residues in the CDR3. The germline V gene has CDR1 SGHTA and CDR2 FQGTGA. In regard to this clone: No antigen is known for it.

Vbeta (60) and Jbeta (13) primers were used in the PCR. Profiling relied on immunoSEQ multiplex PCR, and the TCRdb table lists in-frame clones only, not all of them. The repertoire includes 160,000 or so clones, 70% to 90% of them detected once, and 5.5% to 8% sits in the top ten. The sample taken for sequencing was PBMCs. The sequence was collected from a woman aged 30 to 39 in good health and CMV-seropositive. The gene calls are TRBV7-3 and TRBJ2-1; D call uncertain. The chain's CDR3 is CASSASRPNEQFF. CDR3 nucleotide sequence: TGTGCCAGCAGCGCCTCTAGACCCAATGAGCAGTTCTTC.